This T cell receptor beta chain was recovered during a study of CD8 T cells in Susac syndrome. The CDR3 is made up of 16 amino acids. Trimming took 2 bases from V and 4 from J; bases not matched to a gene: 10. CDR1 is DFQATT, CDR2 SNEGSKA, per germline (reference sequence). With random hexamers, reverse transcription was performed on about 0.45 to 1 ug of RNA. A single record per CDR3 protein comes from TCRdb applying MiXCR to the immunoSEQ multiplex PCR reads. The sample carries around 130,000 distinct CDR3 sequences, over 90% recorded once. The chain carries TRBV20-1 and TRBJ2-3; 9 bases fit TRBD1. Sequenced material: CD4+ T cells from PBMCs. The source is a human donor with Susac syndrome. CDR3 protein: CSARIVGQGFADTQYF. The DNA of the CDR3 is TGCAGTGCTAGAATAGTAGGACAGGGGTTTGCAGATACGCAGTATTTT.